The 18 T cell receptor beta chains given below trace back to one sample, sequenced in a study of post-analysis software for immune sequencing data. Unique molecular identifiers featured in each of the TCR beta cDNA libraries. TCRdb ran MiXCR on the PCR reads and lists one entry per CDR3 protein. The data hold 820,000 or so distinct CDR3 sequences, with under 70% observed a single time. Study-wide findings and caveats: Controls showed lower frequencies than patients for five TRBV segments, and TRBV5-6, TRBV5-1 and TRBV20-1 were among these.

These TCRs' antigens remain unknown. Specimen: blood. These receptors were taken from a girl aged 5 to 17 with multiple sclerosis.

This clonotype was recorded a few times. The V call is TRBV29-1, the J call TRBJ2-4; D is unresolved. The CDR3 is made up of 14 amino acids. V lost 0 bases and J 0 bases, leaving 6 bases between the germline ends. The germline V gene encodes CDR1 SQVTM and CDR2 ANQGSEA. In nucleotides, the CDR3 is TGCAGCGTTGAAGAGCTTCTAGCCAAAAACATTCAGTACTTC. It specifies CSVEELLAKNIQYF. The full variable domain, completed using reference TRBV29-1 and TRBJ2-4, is SAVISQKPSRDICQRGTSLTIQCQVDSQVTMMFWYRQQPGQSLTLIATANQGSEATYESGFVIDKFPISRPNLTFSTLTVSNMSPEDSSIYLCSVEELLAKNIQYFGAGTRLSVL.

CDR3 sequence: CASSQPPTADNEQFF. The CDR3, as DNA: TGTGCCAGCAGCCAACCCCCGACGGCCGACAATGAGCAGTTCTTC. The V and J genes are TRBV14 and TRBJ2-1; D unclear. Trimming left V 2 bases short and J 5 bases short, with 13 bases between. Germline V gene lookup returns CDR1 SGHDN and CDR2 FVKESK. The CDR3 is 15 residues long. Combining the CDR3 with reference TRBV14 and TRBJ2-1 gives the whole variable domain EAGVTQFPSHSVIEKGQTVTLRCDPISGHDNLYWYRRVMGKEIKFLLHFVKESKQDESGMPNNRFLAERTGGTYSTLKVQPAELEDSGVYFCASSQPPTADNEQFFGPGTRLTVL.

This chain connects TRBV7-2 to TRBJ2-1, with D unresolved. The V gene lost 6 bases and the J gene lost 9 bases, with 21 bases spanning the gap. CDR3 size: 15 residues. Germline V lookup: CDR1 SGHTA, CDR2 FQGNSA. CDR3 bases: TGTGCCAGCAGTGTAAGCTTAACCATTCCAGGTGAGCAGTTCTTC. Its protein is CASSVSLTIPGEQFF.

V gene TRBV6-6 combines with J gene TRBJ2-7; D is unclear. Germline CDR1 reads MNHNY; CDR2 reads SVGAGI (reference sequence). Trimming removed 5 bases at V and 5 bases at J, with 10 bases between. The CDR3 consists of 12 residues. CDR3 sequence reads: CASSPFIDEQYF. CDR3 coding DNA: TGTGCCAGCAGTCCGTTCATCGACGAGCAGTACTTC.

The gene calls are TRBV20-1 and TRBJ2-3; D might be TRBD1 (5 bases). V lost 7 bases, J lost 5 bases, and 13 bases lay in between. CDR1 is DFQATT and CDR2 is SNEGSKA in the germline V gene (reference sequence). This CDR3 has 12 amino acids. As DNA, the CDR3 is TGCAGTGTAACACCAGGGTTAGATACGCAGTATTTT. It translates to CSVTPGLDTQYF.

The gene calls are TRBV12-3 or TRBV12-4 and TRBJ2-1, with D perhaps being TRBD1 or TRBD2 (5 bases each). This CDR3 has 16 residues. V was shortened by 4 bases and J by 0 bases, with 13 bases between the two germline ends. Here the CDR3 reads CASSSREGLSYNEQFF. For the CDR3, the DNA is TGTGCCAGCAGTTCCCGTGAGGGGCTCTCCTACAATGAGCAGTTCTTC.

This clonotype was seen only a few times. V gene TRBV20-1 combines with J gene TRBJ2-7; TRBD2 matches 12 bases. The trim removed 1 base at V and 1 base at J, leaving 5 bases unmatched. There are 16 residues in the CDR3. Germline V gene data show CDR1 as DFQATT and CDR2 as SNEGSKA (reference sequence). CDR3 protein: CSARGSTSGGSYEQYF. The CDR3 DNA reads TGCAGTGCTAGAGGGTCGACTAGCGGGGGTTCCTACGAGCAGTACTTC.

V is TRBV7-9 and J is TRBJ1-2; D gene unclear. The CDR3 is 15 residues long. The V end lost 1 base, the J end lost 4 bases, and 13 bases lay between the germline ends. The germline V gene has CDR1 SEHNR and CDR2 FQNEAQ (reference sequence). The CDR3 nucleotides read TGTGCCAGCAGCTTAGATACCGCGTGGGGCTATGGCTACACCTTC. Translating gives CASSLDTAWGYGYTF. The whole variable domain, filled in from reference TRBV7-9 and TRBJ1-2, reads DTGVSQNPRHKITKRGQNVTFRCDPISEHNRLYWYRQTLGQGPEFLTYFQNEAQLEKSRLLSDRFSAERPKGSFSTLEIQRTEQGDSAMYLCASSLDTAWGYGYTFGSGTRLTVV.

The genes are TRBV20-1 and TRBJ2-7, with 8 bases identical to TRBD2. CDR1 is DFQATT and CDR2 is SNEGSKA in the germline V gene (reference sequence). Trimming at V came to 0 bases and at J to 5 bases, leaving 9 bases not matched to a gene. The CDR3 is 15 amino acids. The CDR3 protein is CSARDRSGGINEQYF. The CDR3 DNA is TGCAGTGCTAGAGATCGGAGCGGGGGTATCAACGAGCAGTACTTC.

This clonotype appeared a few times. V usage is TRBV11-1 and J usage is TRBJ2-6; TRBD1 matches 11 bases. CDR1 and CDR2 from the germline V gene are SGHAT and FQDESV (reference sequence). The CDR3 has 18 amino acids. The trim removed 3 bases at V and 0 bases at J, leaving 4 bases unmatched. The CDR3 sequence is CASSFPGQGVSGANVLTF. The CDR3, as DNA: TGTGCCAGCAGCTTCCCGGGACAGGGGGTCTCTGGGGCCAACGTCCTGACTTTC.

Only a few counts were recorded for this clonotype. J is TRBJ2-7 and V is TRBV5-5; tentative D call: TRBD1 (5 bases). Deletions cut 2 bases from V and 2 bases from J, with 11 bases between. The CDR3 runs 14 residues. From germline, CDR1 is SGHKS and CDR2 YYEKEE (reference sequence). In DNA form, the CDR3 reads TGTGCCAGCAGCTTTTCGCAGGGAACCTACGAGCAGTACTTC. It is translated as CASSFSQGTYEQYF.

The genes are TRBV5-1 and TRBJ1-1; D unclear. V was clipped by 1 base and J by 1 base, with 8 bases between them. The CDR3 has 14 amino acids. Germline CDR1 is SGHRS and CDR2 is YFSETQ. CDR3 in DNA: TGCGCCAGCAGCTTGCAGGACCCGAACACTGAAGCTTTCTTT. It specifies CASSLQDPNTEAFF.

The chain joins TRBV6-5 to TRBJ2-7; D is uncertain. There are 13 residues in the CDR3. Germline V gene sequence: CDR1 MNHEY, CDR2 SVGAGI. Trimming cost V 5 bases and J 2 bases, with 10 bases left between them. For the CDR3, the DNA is TGTGCCAGCAGTGACGGCACAGCCTACGAGCAGTACTTC. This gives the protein CASSDGTAYEQYF.

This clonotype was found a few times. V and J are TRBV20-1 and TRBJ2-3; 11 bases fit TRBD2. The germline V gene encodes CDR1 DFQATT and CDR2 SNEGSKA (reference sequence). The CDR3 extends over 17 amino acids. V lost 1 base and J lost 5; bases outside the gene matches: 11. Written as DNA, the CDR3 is TGCAGTGCTAGAGCTAGCGGGGGGCTGTTGGAGAAAGATACGCAGTATTTT. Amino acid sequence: CSARASGGLLEKDTQYF.

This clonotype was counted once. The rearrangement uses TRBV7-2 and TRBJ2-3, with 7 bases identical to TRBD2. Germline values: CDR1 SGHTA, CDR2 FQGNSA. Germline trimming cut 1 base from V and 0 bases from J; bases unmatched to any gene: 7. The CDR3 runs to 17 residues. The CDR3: CASSLEGLAVSTDTQYF. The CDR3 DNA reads TGTGCCAGCAGCTTAGAAGGGCTAGCGGTGAGCACAGATACGCAGTATTTT.

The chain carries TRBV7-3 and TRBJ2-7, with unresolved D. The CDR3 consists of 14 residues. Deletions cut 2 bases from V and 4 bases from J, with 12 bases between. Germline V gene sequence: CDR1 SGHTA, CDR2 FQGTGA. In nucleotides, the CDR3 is TGTGCCAGCAGCTTAGACGGCCAGAGATACGAGCAGTACTTC. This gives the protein CASSLDGQRYEQYF. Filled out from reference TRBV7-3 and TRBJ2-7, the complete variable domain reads GAGVSQTPSNKVTEKGKYVELRCDPISGHTALYWYRQSLGQGPEFLIYFQGTGAADDSGLPNDRFFAVRPEGSVSTLKIQRTERGDSAVYLCASSLDGQRYEQYFGPGTRLTVT.

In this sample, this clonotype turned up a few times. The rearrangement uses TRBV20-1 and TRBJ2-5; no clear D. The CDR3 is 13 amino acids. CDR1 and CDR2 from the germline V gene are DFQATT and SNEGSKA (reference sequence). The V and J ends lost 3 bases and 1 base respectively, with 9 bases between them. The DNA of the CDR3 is TGCAGTGCTAGGGGTCTAGGCCAAGAGACCCAGTACTTC. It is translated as CSARGLGQETQYF.

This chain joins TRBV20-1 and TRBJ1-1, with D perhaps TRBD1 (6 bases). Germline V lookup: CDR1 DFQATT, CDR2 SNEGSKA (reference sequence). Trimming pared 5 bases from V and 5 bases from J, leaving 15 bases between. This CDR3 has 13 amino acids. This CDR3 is CSAPGTPFTEAFF. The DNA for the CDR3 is TGCAGTGCTCCCGGGACACCTTTTACTGAAGCTTTCTTT.